Listed below are T cell receptor beta chains from one sample, sequenced in a study of cytomegalovirus exposure and HLA in healthy donors. Profiled with immunoSEQ multiplex PCR; TCRdb holds only in-frame clones, not every one. This table lists around 36,000 clones. The sequenced sample was PBMCs. These TCRs come from a young woman in good health and CMV-seropositive. The CDR3 runs from the conserved cysteine through the conserved F or W. A D gene is named only where the DNA matches it firmly.

D gene	V gene	J gene	CDR3 DNA	CDR3 protein
.	TRBV6-1	TRBJ2-7	TGTGCCAGCAGTGAACTGTTGGAGGTTACCTACGAGCAGTACTTC	CASSELLEVTYEQYF
.	TRBV7-9	TRBJ1-2	TGTGCCAGCAGCCCCTGGGACAAGGGCTACACCTTC	CASSPWDKGYTF
.	TRBV7-9	TRBJ1-6	TGTGCCAGCAGCTCGACAGAGTTTAATTCACCCCTCCACTTT	CASSSTEFNSPLHF
TRBD1	TRBV4-2	TRBJ2-2	TGTGCCAGCAGTCAAGTCGGGACAGGGGGCACCGGGGAGCTGTTTTTT	CASSQVGTGGTGELFF
.	TRBV19	TRBJ1-2	TGTGCCAGTAGCCCCGGGACACGAGGCTATGGCTACACCTTC	CASSPGTRGYGYTF
TRBD1	TRBV2	TRBJ1-2	TGTGCCAGCAGTGAAGGACAGGGGGCCGTTTATGGCTACACCTTC	CASSEGQGAVYGYTF
.	TRBV19	TRBJ1-4	TGTGCCAGTAGTATAGTAGGAGGACTTAATGAAAAACTGTTTTTT	CASSIVGGLNEKLFF
TRBD1	TRBV7-9	TRBJ2-7	TGTGCCAGCAGCCCCAGACAGGGGGTTAGCGAGCAGTACTTC	CASSPRQGVSEQYF
TRBD1	TRBV30	TRBJ1-2	TGTGCCTGGAGTGGAACAGGGGAGGTTGGCTACACCTTC	CAWSGTGEVGYTF
.	TRBV5-1	TRBJ1-1	TGCGCCAGCCGCCCCTCAAGAGGGATGAACACTGAAGCTTTCTTT	CASRPSRGMNTEAFF
TRBD1	TRBV19	TRBJ2-4	TGTGCCAGTAGTGCCCGAACAGGGGCTGGGGGAAACATTCAGTACTTC	CASSARTGAGGNIQYF
.	TRBV19	TRBJ1-5	TGTGCCAGTACCCCAGTGGGAGTTCGGCCCCAGCATTTT	CASTPVGVRPQHF
TRBD1	TRBV29-1	TRBJ2-5	TGCAGCGTTGTGAGGGACAGGGGCCAAGAGACCCAGTACTTC	CSVVRDRGQETQYF
.	TRBV6-5	TRBJ2-5	TGTGCCAGCAAGAGACTCAGGGGCTTGGAGACCCAGTACTTC	CASKRLRGLETQYF
TRBD1	TRBV30	TRBJ2-7	TGTGCCTGGAGTATGCAGGGGGCTCTCTACGAGCAGTACTTC	CAWSMQGALYEQYF
TRBD1	TRBV18	TRBJ1-6	TGTGCCAGCTCACCTTCGACAGGGTATTCACCCCTCCACTTT	CASSPSTGYSPLHF
TRBD1	TRBV5-1	TRBJ1-1	TGCGCCAGCAGCACCGGGACAGGGAGGATGCGTGACACTGAAGCTTTCTTT	CASSTGTGRMRDTEAFF
.	TRBV30	TRBJ1-5	TGTGCCTGGGCAGGGGATAGCAATCAGCCCCAGCATTTT	CAWAGDSNQPQHF
TRBD1	TRBV9	TRBJ2-3	TGTGCCAGCAGCGAGAGACAGGGAATGGGCACAGATACGCAGTATTTT	CASSERQGMGTDTQYF
.	TRBV19	TRBJ2-5	TGTGCCAGTAGTCCGTCGACACTGGGGAGGGAGACCCAGTACTTC	CASSPSTLGRETQYF
TRBD2	TRBV19	TRBJ2-4	TGTGCCAGTAGTACTGGGACTAGCGGGGGCAACATTCAGTACTTC	CASSTGTSGGNIQYF
.	TRBV5-1	TRBJ1-6	TGCGCCAGCAGCTTGGAAGGGAGTACCTATAATTCACCCCTCCACTTT	CASSLEGSTYNSPLHF
.	TRBV19	TRBJ1-2	TGTGCCAGTAGTCGGTTGGACTATGGCTACACCTTC	CASSRLDYGYTF
.	TRBV7-2	TRBJ2-5	TGTGCCAGCAGCTTAGTGTCAGAAGAGACCCAGTACTTC	CASSLVSEETQYF
TRBD1	TRBV30	TRBJ1-4	TGTGCCTGGAAAGGACAGGGTGTCGAAAAACTGTTTTTT	CAWKGQGVEKLFF
.	TRBV5-1	TRBJ1-2	TGCGCCAGCAGCTTGGAAGGGGCCTATGGCTACACCTTC	CASSLEGAYGYTF
TRBD1	TRBV10-3	TRBJ1-2	TGTGCCATCACCGACAGGGCAACCGGCTATGGCTACACCTTC	CAITDRATGYGYTF
.	TRBV2	TRBJ2-2	TGTGCCAGCGTCGGACAGCTGGGCACCGGGGAGCTGTTTTTT	CASVGQLGTGELFF
.	TRBV28	TRBJ1-5	TGTGCCAGCAGGAAGGGCAGAGGGTTTCGGCCCCAGCATTTT	CASRKGRGFRPQHF
.	TRBV7-6	TRBJ1-1	TGTGCCAGCAGCTTAATGCGAAGTTTCGGAGGGCCGGACACTGAAGCTTTCTTT	CASSLMRSFGGPDTEAFF
.	TRBV5-4	TRBJ1-1	TGTGCCAGCAGCTGGGGAGACGTCGACGGAGCTTTCTTT	CASSWGDVDGAFF
.	TRBV18	TRBJ1-6	TGTGCCAGCTCATCACGGGGAGTCCAAAGGGAGTCACCCCTCCACTTT	CASSSRGVQRESPLHF
TRBD1	TRBV6-1	TRBJ2-2	TGTGCCAGCAGTCTTGACAGGGGGTTTACCGGGGAGCTGTTTTTT	CASSLDRGFTGELFF
TRBD1	TRBV5-5	TRBJ2-3	TGTGCCAGCAGCTTTAGTGTGACAGGGGGCACAGATACGCAGTATTTT	CASSFSVTGGTDTQYF
TRBD1	TRBV30	TRBJ2-3	TGTGCCTGGGGGGACAGATTCACAGATACGCAGTATTTT	CAWGDRFTDTQYF
.	TRBV18	TRBJ1-4	TGTGCCAGCTCACTATACAGTGCAACTAATGAAAAACTGTTTTTT	CASSLYSATNEKLFF
.	TRBV10-1	TRBJ2-7	TGCGCCAGCAGTGACGGGAGCTCCTACGAGCAGTACTTC	CASSDGSSYEQYF
.	TRBV12-2	TRBJ2-5	TGTGCAAGTCGCTCTCCCTACCCGGGACAGGACCAAGAGACCCAGTACTTC	CASRSPYPGQDQETQYF
.	TRBV29-1	TRBJ1-2	TGCAGCGTTGCGCATTCTACTGGCTATGGCTACACCTTC	CSVAHSTGYGYTF
.	TRBV5-1	TRBJ1-1	TGCGCCAGCAGCTGGAACAGGGAGATAAACACTGAAGCTTTCTTT	CASSWNREINTEAFF
TRBD1	TRBV7-9	TRBJ2-2	TGTGCCAGCAGCCCTTACTTCCAGGGGGCCGGGGAGCTGTTTTTT	CASSPYFQGAGELFF
.	TRBV2	TRBJ1-1	TGTGCCAGCAGTCGGACTAGGACTGAAGCTTTCTTT	CASSRTRTEAFF
TRBD1	TRBV29-1	TRBJ2-7	TGCAGCGTTGCTCTAACAGGGGGAGACGAGCAGTACTTC	CSVALTGGDEQYF
TRBD1	TRBV5-1	TRBJ2-7	TGCGCCAGCACTCCCGGGACAGGGGTACTCTACGAGCAGTACTTC	CASTPGTGVLYEQYF